The present T cell receptor (beta chain) was sequenced within a study of T-cell memory formation after mild COVID-19. Study-wide results and caveats: Contracting CD8+ clones were enriched in EMRA, CD4+ mainly in CM and EM. A balance of CD4 and CD8 characterized clones contracting day 15 to 85, whereas later expanders leaned CD4+. Researchers found some responding clones in pre-infection memory, a sign that cross-reactive memory joined.

With constant-segment primers, 5'RACE yielded cDNA libraries of TCR alpha and TCR beta that carried sample barcodes and UMIs. TCRdb re-derived calls from the 5' RACE reads in MiXCR, one entry per CDR3 protein. The sample carries under 650,000 distinct CDR3 sequences, 18% recorded once. This clonotype came up a few times. Its antigen is currently unknown. The CDR3 consists of 15 residues. V was trimmed by 3 bases and J by 1 base, leaving 13 bases between them. Germline V gene lookup returns CDR1 LGHNA and CDR2 YNFKEQ. Sequencing was carried out using PBMCs or a T cell subset sorted from them (not recorded which). The chain joins TRBV4-2 to TRBJ2-7, with D maybe TRBD2 (6 bases). The TCR originated in an adult woman who had mild COVID-19 (a few samples of this study predate the infection). Cell type and time point are not known. The CDR3 spells CASSQDGTYSYEQYF. The CDR3, as DNA: TGTGCCAGCAGCCAGGATGGGACTTATTCCTACGAGCAGTACTTC.